Below, one T cell receptor beta chain is given with its context. Donors in Cohort 3 counted as recovered after two negative PCRs, clearance, or symptom resolution. This specimen belongs to a study of blood T cell repertoires in COVID-19. About the study: The study drew acute and convalescent COVID-19 samples from the United States, Italy and Spain.

Germline lookup yields CDR1 SGHDT and CDR2 YYEEEE. Trimming took 4 bases from V and 4 from J; bases not matched to a gene: 8. The CDR3 is 14 amino acids. Profiling relied on immunoSEQ multiplex PCR, and the TCRdb table lists in-frame clones only, not all of them. Of over 150,000 clones listed, about nine tenths are singletons. This TCR came from a woman aged 30 to 39 who had recovered from COVID-19. The chain combines TRBV5-6 with TRBJ2-7; 7 bases fit TRBD2. Sequences were obtained from PBMCs or T cells enriched from blood (not recorded which). CDR3 bases: TGTGCCAGCAGCGCCGGGGAGGGGATTTACGAGCAGTACTTC. Protein product: CASSAGEGIYEQYF.